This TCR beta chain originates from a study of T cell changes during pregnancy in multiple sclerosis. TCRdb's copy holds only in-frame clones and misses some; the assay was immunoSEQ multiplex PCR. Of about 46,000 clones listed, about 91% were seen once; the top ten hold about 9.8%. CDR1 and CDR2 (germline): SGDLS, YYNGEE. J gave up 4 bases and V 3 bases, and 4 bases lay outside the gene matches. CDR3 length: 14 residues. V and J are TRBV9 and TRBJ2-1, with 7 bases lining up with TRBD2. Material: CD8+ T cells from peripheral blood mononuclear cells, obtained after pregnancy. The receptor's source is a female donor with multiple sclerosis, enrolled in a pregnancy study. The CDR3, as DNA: TGTGCCAGCAGCGCCGGGACTACATACAATGAGCAGTTCTTC. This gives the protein CASSAGTTYNEQFF.